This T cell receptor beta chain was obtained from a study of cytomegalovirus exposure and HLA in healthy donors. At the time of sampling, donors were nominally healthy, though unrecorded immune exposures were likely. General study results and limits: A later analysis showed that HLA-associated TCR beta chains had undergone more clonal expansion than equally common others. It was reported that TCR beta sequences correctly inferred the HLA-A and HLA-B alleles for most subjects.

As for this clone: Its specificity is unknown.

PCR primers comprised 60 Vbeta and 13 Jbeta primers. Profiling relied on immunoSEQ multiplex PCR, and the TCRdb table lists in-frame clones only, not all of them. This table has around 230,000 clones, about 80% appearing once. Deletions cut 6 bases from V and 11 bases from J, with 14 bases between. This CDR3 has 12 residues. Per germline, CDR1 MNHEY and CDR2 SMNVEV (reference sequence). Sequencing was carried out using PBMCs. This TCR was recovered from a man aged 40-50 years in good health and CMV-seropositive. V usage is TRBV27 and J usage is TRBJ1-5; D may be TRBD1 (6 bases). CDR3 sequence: CASRTWGGSQHF. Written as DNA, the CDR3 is TGTGCCAGCAGAACTTGGGGGGGCTCCCAGCATTTT.